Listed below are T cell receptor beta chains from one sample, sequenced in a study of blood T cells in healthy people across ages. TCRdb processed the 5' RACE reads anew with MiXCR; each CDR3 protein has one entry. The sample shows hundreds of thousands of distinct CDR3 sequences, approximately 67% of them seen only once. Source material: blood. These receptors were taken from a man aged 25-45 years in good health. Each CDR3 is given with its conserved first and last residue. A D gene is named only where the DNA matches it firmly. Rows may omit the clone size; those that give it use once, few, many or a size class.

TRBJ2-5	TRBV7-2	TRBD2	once	TGTGCCAGCAGCTCTAGCGGGGGGCCCTCCCAAGAGACCCAGTACTTC	CASSSSGGPSQETQYF
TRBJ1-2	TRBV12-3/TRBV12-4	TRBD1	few	TGTGCCAGCAAGCCTCCACAGGGGAATGGCTACACCTTC	CASKPPQGNGYTF
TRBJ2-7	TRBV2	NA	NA	TGTGCCAGCAGTGTCGAGGGGAACAACGAGCAGTACTTC	CASSVEGNNEQYF
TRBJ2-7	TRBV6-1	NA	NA	TGTGCCAGCAGTGATATCCGCGGACACTTTTTTGGCGAGCAGTACTTC	CASSDIRGHFFGEQYF
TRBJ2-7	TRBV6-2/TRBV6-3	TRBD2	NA	TGTGCCAGCAGTTACGGAGTAGCGGGGGACTACTACGAGCAGTACTTC	CASSYGVAGDYYEQYF
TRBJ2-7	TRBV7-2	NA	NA	TGTGCCAGCAGATCGAGCCCGGGACATTACAATGAGCAGTACTTC	CASRSSPGHYNEQYF
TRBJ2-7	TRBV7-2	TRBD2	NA	TGTGCCAGCAGCTTAGATACTAGCGGGGATTACGAGCAGTACTTC	CASSLDTSGDYEQYF
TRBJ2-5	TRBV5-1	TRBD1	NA	TGCGCCAGCAGCTGGGACAGGGTGGAAGAGACCCAGTACTTC	CASSWDRVEETQYF
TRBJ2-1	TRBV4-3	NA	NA	TGCGCCAGCAGCCAAGATTTAGAGCCCCACAATGAGGAGTTCTTC	CASSQDLEPHNEEFF
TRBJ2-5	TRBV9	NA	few	TGTGCCAGCAGCGTAGAATTGGAAGAGACCCAGTACTTC	CASSVELEETQYF
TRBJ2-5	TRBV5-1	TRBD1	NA	TGCGCCAGCAGCTCGGAGGAGACAGGGGGTCGAGAGACCCAGTACTTC	CASSSEETGGRETQYF
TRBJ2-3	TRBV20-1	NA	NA	TGCAGTGCTTTCACCGACAGGGAGGAGACAGATACGCAGTATTTT	CSAFTDREETDTQYF
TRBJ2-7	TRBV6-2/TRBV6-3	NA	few	TGTGCCAGCCGCTTAGAAGACTTTTACGAGCAGTACTTC	CASRLEDFYEQYF
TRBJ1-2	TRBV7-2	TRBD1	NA	TGTGCCAGCAGCGACTCAGGGGGTCCCTATGGCTACACCTTC	CASSDSGGPYGYTF
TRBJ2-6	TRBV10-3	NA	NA	TGTGCCATCAGTGAGTCGCCTTTTTCTGGGGCCAACGTCCTGACTTTC	CAISESPFSGANVLTF
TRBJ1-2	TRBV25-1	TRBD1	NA	TGTGCCAGCAGGCGACAGGGGCCGGACTATGGCTACACCTTC	CASRRQGPDYGYTF
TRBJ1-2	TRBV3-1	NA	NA	TGTGCCAGCAGCCTCCACCGGGATGGCTACACCTTC	CASSLHRDGYTF
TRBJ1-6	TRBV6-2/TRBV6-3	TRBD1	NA	TGTGCCAGCAGCCCCGACAGGGAGAATTCACCCCTCCACTTT	CASSPDRENSPLHF
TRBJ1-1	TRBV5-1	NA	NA	TGCGCCAGCAGCTCCCGACAGGTCGGTGAAGCTTTCTTT	CASSSRQVGEAFF
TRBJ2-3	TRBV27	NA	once	TGTGCCAGCAGTTTACTGGTGAGCACAGATACGCAGTATTTT	CASSLLVSTDTQYF
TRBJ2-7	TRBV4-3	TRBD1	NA	TGCGCCAGCAGCCAGGCAACAGGGGGCGTTGTCAATGAGCAGTACTTC	CASSQATGGVVNEQYF
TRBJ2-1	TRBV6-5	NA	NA	TGTGCCAGCAGAAGCTGGGACAACTCCTACAATGAGCAGTTCTTC	CASRSWDNSYNEQFF
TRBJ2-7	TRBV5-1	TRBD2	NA	TGCGCCAGCAGCTTGGGTGGGAGGACTAGCGGGGCTTACGAGCAGTACTTC	CASSLGGRTSGAYEQYF
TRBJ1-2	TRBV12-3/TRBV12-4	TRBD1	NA	TGTGCCAGCAGCCCCGGGACAGGGAGGCCCTATGGCTACACCTTC	CASSPGTGRPYGYTF
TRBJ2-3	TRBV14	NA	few	TGTGCCAGCAGCCTCCTCATTCCCGGCACAGATACGCAGTATTTT	CASSLLIPGTDTQYF
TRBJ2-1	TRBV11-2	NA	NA	TGTGCCAGCAGCTGGACAGAGAATGAGCAGTTCTTC	CASSWTENEQFF
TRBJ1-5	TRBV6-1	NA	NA	TGTGCCAGCAGTGAAGCCGGAGGTGGCGGCGGTCAGCCCCAGCATTTT	CASSEAGGGGGQPQHF
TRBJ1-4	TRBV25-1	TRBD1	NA	TGTGCCAGCAGCAGGGGGTCTAATGAAAAACTGTTTTTT	CASSRGSNEKLFF
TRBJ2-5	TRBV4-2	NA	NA	TGTGCCAGCAGCCCCCAGACCGTGGAGACCCAGTACTTC	CASSPQTVETQYF